What follows are 23 T cell receptor beta chains derived from one specimen sequenced in a study of CD8+CD57+ T cells in acquired aplastic anemia. CDR3 and TCR beta VDJ profiling relied on a genomic DNA template. A single record per CDR3 protein comes from TCRdb applying MiXCR to the reads. The repertoire holds 400,000 to 450,000 distinct CDR3 sequences, with 55% to 75% as singletons. Sequenced input: sorted CD4+, CD8+, or CD8+CD57+ T cells (not recorded which) from PBMCs. The receptor set was obtained from a human donor in good health, serving as a control.

The CDR3: CASSLVSVDTDTQYF. The CDR3, as DNA: TGTGCCAGCAGCTTGGTTTCGGTTGACACAGATACGCAGTATTTT. This chain connects TRBV5-6 to TRBJ2-3, with no clear D. The CDR3 consists of 15 residues. Per germline, CDR1 SGHDT and CDR2 YYEEEE. The V gene lost 0 bases and the J gene lost 2 bases, with 10 bases spanning the gap. The whole variable domain, filled in from reference TRBV5-6 and TRBJ2-3, reads DAGVTQSPTHLIKTRGQQVTLRCSPKSGHDTVSWYQQALGQGPQFIFQYYEEEERQRGNFPDRFSGHQFPNYSSELNVNALLLGDSALYLCASSLVSVDTDTQYFGPGTRLTVL.

This chain links TRBV10-1 with TRBJ2-3, with unresolved D. This CDR3 is 13 amino acids long. Looked up from germline, CDR1 is WNHNN and CDR2 is SYGVQD (reference sequence). V was pared by 4 bases and J by 2 bases, with 7 bases between. The chain's CDR3 is CASSVNLTDTQYF. The CDR3 bases are TGCGCCAGCAGTGTCAACCTCACAGATACGCAGTATTTT.

Concerning this clonotype: An end of the junction does not agree with germline; a read error may underlie this. The chain is built from TRBV24-1 and TRBJ1-5; D is possibly TRBD1 (5 bases). CDR3 length equals 16 residues. CDR1 and CDR2 from the germline V gene are KGHDR and SFDVKD. CDR3 coding DNA: TGTGCCACTAGTGAAAGGCAACGGGGGGGAGGGCAGCCCCAGCATTTT. Translating it yields CATSERQRGGGQPQHF.

CDR3 residues: CASTQSAGPETQYF. The CDR3 nucleotides are TGTGCCAGCACCCAGAGCGCAGGGCCGGAGACCCAGTACTTC. The gene calls are TRBV5-4 and TRBJ2-5; possibly TRBD1 for D (5 bases). The CDR3 has 14 amino acids. CDR1 SGHNT and CDR2 YYREEE come from the germline V gene (reference sequence). The ends were cut back, 6 bases at V and 5 bases at J, with 17 bases in the middle.

A note on this clonotype: A read error may be the cause here, since a much bigger clone is one base away. The chain has TRBV30 and TRBJ1-1; weak D call: TRBD1 (5 bases). The CDR3 spans 13 residues. Germline-derived CDR1 and CDR2 are GTSNPN and SVGIG (reference sequence). The V and J ends lost 8 bases and 3 bases respectively, with 16 bases between them. This CDR3 reads CANAWGSDTEAFF. The CDR3 bases are TGTGCCAATGCATGGGGGTCGGACACTGAAGCTTTCTTT.

Details on this clonotype: One junction end does not reproduce the germline sequence, and a read error may be involved. This chain joins TRBV7-2 and TRBJ1-6, with D unclear. CDR3 length: 14 amino acids. Germline V lookup: CDR1 SGHTA, CDR2 FQGNSA. The CDR3 bases are TGTGCCAGCAGCTTAGGATTCCCAGATACGCAGTATTTTTTT. Translating it yields CASSLGFPDTQYFF.

This chain joins TRBV9 and TRBJ2-7; weak D call: TRBD1 (6 bases). The CDR3 has 14 amino acids. Germline lookup yields CDR1 SGDLS and CDR2 YYNGEE. The V end was cut by 4 bases, the J end by 5 bases, with 16 bases between. The CDR3 spells CASSLGGRSDEQYF. Here the CDR3 DNA reads TGTGCCAGCAGCTTAGGGGGAAGGTCGGACGAGCAGTACTTC.

The V call is TRBV20-1, the J call TRBJ2-5; D could derive from TRBD1 or TRBD2 (5 bases each). Germline loops: CDR1 DFQATT, CDR2 SNEGSKA (reference sequence). The V end was cut by 5 bases, the J end by 9 bases, with 19 bases between. CDR3 size: 13 residues. CDR3 region: CSAGRRRDEPQYF. CDR3 in DNA: TGCAGTGCTGGTAGACGCCGGGACGAGCCCCAGTACTTC.

The V call is TRBV5-4, the J call TRBJ1-5, with no clear D. Germline V lookup: CDR1 SGHNT, CDR2 YYREEE (reference sequence). The V end lost 4 bases, the J end lost 5 bases, and 10 bases lay between the germline ends. The CDR3 is 13 residues long. The CDR3 sequence: CASSPEGYQPQHF. DNA of the CDR3: TGTGCCAGCAGCCCAGAGGGTTATCAGCCCCAGCATTTT.

This sequence joins TRBV7-2 and TRBJ1-2, with D uncertain. Trimming removed 10 bases at V and 0 bases at J, with 18 bases between. This CDR3 has 15 residues. Per germline, CDR1 SGHTA and CDR2 FQGNSA. The CDR3, as DNA: TGTGCCACGTACATGGTAGCTACCCCTAACTATGGCTACACCTTC. Its translation is CATYMVATPNYGYTF.

This clonotype was found many times. The chain has TRBV12-3 or TRBV12-4 and TRBJ1-1; D call uncertain. The length of the CDR3 is 14 residues. V was clipped by 5 bases and J by 1 base, with 11 bases between them. Here the CDR3 reads CASSPATRNTEAFF. The CDR3 DNA sequence: TGTGCCAGCAGTCCGGCCACGAGGAACACTGAAGCTTTCTTT.

Of note for this clonotype: A read error may produce the germline difference seen at one junction end. The chain recombines TRBV7-2 with TRBJ1-5; the D is unclear. Per germline, CDR1 SGHTA and CDR2 FQGNSA. The CDR3 consists of 14 residues. The CDR3: CASSLYPAARSQKF. Here the CDR3 DNA reads TGTGCCAGCAGCTTATACCCCGCAGCCAGGTCCCAAAAATTT.

The sample holds many counts of this clonotype. The V gene is TRBV6-5, the J gene TRBJ1-1; TRBD1 aligns across 8 bases. J was trimmed by 5 bases and V by 6 bases; bases with no gene match: 8. The CDR3 is 14 residues long. CDR1 and CDR2 from the germline V gene are MNHEY and SVGAGI. In DNA, the CDR3 is TGTGCCAGCAGGGGAATAGACAGGGGTACTGAAGCTTTCTTT. It is translated as CASRGIDRGTEAFF.

The genes are TRBV9 and TRBJ1-1; D is undetermined. This CDR3 has 15 residues. The V gene lost 0 bases and the J gene lost 1 base, with 10 bases spanning the gap. Per germline, CDR1 SGDLS and CDR2 YYNGEE. The CDR3 nucleotides read TGTGCCAGCAGCGTAGGATCCGCGGCGAACACTGAAGCTTTCTTT. This gives the protein CASSVGSAANTEAFF.

A few counts support this clonotype. V is TRBV20-1 and J is TRBJ2-7; D perhaps matches TRBD2 (6 bases). Germline V lookup: CDR1 DFQATT, CDR2 SNEGSKA (reference sequence). The CDR3 contains 14 residues. The V end was cut by 3 bases, the J end by 3 bases, with 15 bases between. The CDR3 sequence: CSASRGKGGYEQYF. The CDR3 nucleotides are TGCAGTGCTAGCCGGGGGAAGGGCGGCTACGAGCAGTACTTC.

This chain joins TRBV7-2 and TRBJ1-2; 7 nucleotides line up with TRBD1. Germline V lookup: CDR1 SGHTA, CDR2 FQGNSA. V shed 5 bases and J 10 bases; nucleotides not matched to a gene: 19. The CDR3 loop spans 16 amino acids. The CDR3 protein is CASSPPRTGYTDTYTF. The CDR3 DNA reads TGTGCCAGCAGCCCCCCCAGGACAGGCTACACAGATACCTACACCTTC.

The V and J genes are TRBV6-2 or TRBV6-3 and TRBJ1-5; TRBD1 matches 9 bases. The CDR3 has 17 residues. V was pared by 6 bases and J by 0 bases, with 9 bases of the junction left unmatched. Looked up from germline, CDR1 is MNHEY and CDR2 is SVGEGT. DNA of the CDR3: TGTGCCAGCAGAATCCCAGGGACAGGGATTAGCAATCAGCCCCAGCATTTT. As protein: CASRIPGTGISNQPQHF.

This clonotype was seen many times. The chain employs TRBV20-1 and TRBJ1-4; TRBD1 is a possible D gene (6 bases). CDR3 length: 16 amino acids. CDR1 and CDR2 from the germline V gene are DFQATT and SNEGSKA (reference sequence). Trimming stripped 3 bases from V and 7 bases from J, with 21 bases between. CDR3 DNA sequence: TGCAGTGCTAGTGCGGCTACAGGGTCGGGACGTGAAAAACTGTTTTTT. This gives the protein CSASAATGSGREKLFF.

The CDR3: CSASAVFNTKAFF. The CDR3 DNA sequence: TGCAGTGCTAGTGCTGTCTTTAACACCAAAGCTTTCTTT. This sequence joins TRBV20-1 and TRBJ1-1; unclear D gene. V lost 3 bases and J lost 9, with 17 bases in between. CDR1 DFQATT and CDR2 SNEGSKA come from the germline V gene (reference sequence). This CDR3 has 13 residues.

This clonotype showed up just once. This chain uses TRBV2 with TRBJ1-1, with no clear D. The germline V gene encodes CDR1 SNHLY and CDR2 FYNNEI. V was trimmed by 4 bases and J by 8 bases, leaving 11 bases between them. This CDR3 contains 12 residues. For the CDR3, the DNA is TGTGCCAGCAGTGGCCGGTCGAAGGAAGCTTTCTTT. Its translation is CASSGRSKEAFF.

A note on this clonotype: Here the CDR3 omits its conserved ending phenylalanine or tryptophan, so a read error is the likely source. No DNA is shown, since the ends of the CDR3 on it are uncertain; the CDR3 is the one TCRdb lists. The V call is TRBV10-3, the J call TRBJ2-5; no check of the table's D call, TRBD2, against the DNA was made. The V gene's germline CDR1 is ENHRY and CDR2 SYGVKD. Both ends counted, the CDR3 spans 16 residues. CDR3 residues: CASSTPTRALEQNQEL.

V is TRBV7-9 and J is TRBJ2-5, with D possibly TRBD2 on 5 matching bases. The CDR3 length is 15 residues. V gave up 3 bases and J gave up 14 bases, with 25 bases separating them. Germline V gene sequence: CDR1 SEHNR, CDR2 FQNEAQ (reference sequence). CDR3 residues: CASSFEGLSSPLHYF. In nucleotides, the CDR3 is TGTGCCAGCAGCTTCGAGGGATTGAGTTCACCCCTCCACTACTTC.

The chain combines TRBV7-9 with TRBJ2-6; no definite D call. The CDR3 is 16 amino acids. Germline CDR1 and CDR2: SEHNR and FQNEAQ (reference sequence). V shed 5 bases and J shed 13 bases, with 24 bases lying between them. CDR3 in amino acids: CASSSISSSRGTVLTF. The CDR3 DNA sequence: TGTGCCAGCAGCAGCATCTCCAGCTCTCGAGGCACAGTCCTGACTTTC. The full variable domain, completed using reference TRBV7-9 and TRBJ2-6, is DTGVSQNPRHKITKRGQNVTFRCDPISEHNRLYWYRQTLGQGPEFLTYFQNEAQLEKSRLLSDRFSAERPKGSFSTLEIQRTEQGDSAMYLCASSSISSSRGTVLTFGAGSRLTVL.